This T cell receptor beta chain was obtained from a study of blood T cell repertoires in COVID-19 (TCRdb year 2020). Study-level background: Samples from collaborators originated in the United States, Italy and Spain and spanned both the acute and convalescent phases of COVID-19. Samples came from the ongoing ImmuneRACE study (first 160 participants) plus 1,254 subjects from 6 global collaborators. Where available, HLA class I and class II types were taken from metadata supplied by the sample provider and were not determined by assay-based typing. Subjects who had been exposed to COVID-19, were actively infected with it, or had recovered from it provided the deeply sampled blood TCRbeta repertoires that made up the dataset. The material from the prospective study consisted of cDNA or gDNA derived from T cells, B-cell-depleted T cells, or PBMCs. The repertoires were released in a freely available public database intended as a resource for research on the immune response to SARS-CoV-2. Sample metadata almost always included a de-identified subject ID, COVID-19 status, age in years and sex. Overall study results and their limits: Clinical and demographic metadata were provided uncurated, with the amount varying by source and participant.

In the case of this clone: It lacks a known antigen. No base-level quality is on record; no much larger clone is a single base apart.

TCRbeta CDR3 regions were amplified from genomic DNA by means of the immunoSEQ Assay, a bias-controlled multiplex PCR. Per the original workflow: Nucleated cell counts per sample were estimated from amplification of reference gene primers within the assay. To quantify the absolute abundance of each unique TCRbeta CDR3 rearrangement, sequence reads were collapsed and filtered. For each sample, productive Simpson clonality was calculated as the square root of Simpson's diversity index across productive rearrangements. Imported from immuneACCESS, the table was reduced by TCRdb to in-frame sequences with V and J called. These copies leave out some clones; in studies compared against another copy, an unresolved V gene accounts for under half, and the cause of the remainder is not known. V and J calls and clone size are those listed in that table; D and trimming were worked out from the DNA. The sample profile shows about 230,000 clones; approximately 90% of them were found once. About 9.9% of the sample comes from the top ten.

At one collaborating source in Seattle, patients were enrolled during active infection and were followed longitudinally through the course of disease. Whole blood was collected in K2EDTA tubes by collaborating institutions according to the institutions' own protocols. For TCRbeta analysis, collaborator samples were shipped as frozen whole blood, as isolated PBMCs, or as DNA extracted from either sample type. This TCR derives from a man aged 50-60 years with COVID-19, enrolled during active disease. The sample taken for sequencing was peripheral blood.

The CDR3 region has the sequence CASSPGTGLSGEQFF. The bases are TGTGCCAGCAGCCCTGGGACAGGGTTGTCGGGTGAGCAGTTCTTC. The chain employs TRBV7-3 and TRBJ2-1, with TRBD1 matching 9 junction bases. Trimming takes 5 bases off V and 9 bases off J; junction bases not matched to a gene: 11. The germline V gene specifies SGHTA as CDR1 and FQGTGA as CDR2. CDR3 length: 15 amino acids, cysteine to phenylalanine. Here the CDR3 DNA is all that survives: 45 bases in frame from base 1.